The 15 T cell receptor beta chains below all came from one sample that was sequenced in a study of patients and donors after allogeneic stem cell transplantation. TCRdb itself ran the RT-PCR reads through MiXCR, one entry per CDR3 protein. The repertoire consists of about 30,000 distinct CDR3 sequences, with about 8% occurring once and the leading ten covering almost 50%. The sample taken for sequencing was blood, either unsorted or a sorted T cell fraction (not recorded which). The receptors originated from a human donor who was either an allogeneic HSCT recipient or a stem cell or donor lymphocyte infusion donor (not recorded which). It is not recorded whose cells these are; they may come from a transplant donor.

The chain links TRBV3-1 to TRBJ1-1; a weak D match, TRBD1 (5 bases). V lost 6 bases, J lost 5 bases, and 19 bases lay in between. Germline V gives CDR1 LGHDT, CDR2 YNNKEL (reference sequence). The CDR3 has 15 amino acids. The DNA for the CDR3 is TGTGCCAGCAGGCACACGGGACGGTGGTGGACTGAAGCTTTCTTT. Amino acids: CASRHTGRWWTEAFF.

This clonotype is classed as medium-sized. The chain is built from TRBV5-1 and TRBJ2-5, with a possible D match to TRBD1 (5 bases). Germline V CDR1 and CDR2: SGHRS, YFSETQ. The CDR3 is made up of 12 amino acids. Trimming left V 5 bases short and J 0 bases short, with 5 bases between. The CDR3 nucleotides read TGCGCCAGCAGGGACAACCAAGAGACCCAGTACTTC. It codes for CASRDNQETQYF.

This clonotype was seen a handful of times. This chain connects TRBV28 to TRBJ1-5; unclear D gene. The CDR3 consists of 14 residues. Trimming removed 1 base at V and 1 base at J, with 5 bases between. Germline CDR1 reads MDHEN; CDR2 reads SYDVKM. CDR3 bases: TGTGCCAGCAGTTTATTGGTAAGCAATCAGCCCCAGCATTTT. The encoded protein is CASSLLVSNQPQHF.

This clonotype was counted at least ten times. In nucleotides, the CDR3 is TGTGCCAGCAGCTTAGGGGGCACAGATACGCAGTATTTT. Its translation is CASSLGGTDTQYF. V is TRBV7-9 and J is TRBJ2-3, with D uncertain. This CDR3 comprises 13 residues. CDR1 SEHNR and CDR2 FQNEAQ come from the germline V gene (reference sequence). Trimming took 1 base from V and 1 from J, leaving 3 bases between them.

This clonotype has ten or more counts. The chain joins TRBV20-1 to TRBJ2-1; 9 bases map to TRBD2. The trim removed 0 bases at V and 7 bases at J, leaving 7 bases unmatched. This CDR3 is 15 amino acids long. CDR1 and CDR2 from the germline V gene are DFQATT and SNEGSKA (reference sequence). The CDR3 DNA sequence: TGCAGTGCTAGAGAAGGGACTAGCTGGGCGAATGAGCAGTTCTTC. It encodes CSAREGTSWANEQFF.

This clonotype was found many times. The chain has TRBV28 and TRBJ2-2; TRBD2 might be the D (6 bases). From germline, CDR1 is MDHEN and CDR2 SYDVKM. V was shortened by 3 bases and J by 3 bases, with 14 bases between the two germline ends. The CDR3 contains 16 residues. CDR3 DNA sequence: TGTGCCAGCAGTTTGCCGGGGACTTTTTACACCGGGGAGCTGTTTTTT. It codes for CASSLPGTFYTGELFF.

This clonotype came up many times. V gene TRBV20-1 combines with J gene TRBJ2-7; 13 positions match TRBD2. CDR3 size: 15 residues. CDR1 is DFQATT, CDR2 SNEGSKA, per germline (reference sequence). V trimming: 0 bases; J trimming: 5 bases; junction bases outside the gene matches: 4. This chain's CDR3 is CSARELAGGAHEQYF. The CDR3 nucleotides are TGCAGTGCTAGAGAACTAGCGGGAGGGGCCCACGAGCAGTACTTC.

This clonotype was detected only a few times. The CDR3 loop reads CATTPQGTGVGQPQHF. CDR3 coding DNA: TGTGCCACCACACCCCAAGGGACAGGGGTGGGTCAGCCCCAGCATTTT. This chain uses TRBV19 with TRBJ1-5, with 10 bases aligning to TRBD1. J gave up 6 bases and V 10 bases, and 15 bases lay outside the gene matches. The CDR3 consists of 16 residues. Germline V lookup: CDR1 LNHDA, CDR2 SQIVND (reference sequence).

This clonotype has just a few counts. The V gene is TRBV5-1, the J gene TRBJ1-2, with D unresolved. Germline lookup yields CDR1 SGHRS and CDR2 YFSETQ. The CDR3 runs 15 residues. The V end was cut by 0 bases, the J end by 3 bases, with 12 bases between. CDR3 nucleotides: TGCGCCAGCAGCTTGGAGGTAGGGCCTTACTATGGCTACACCTTC. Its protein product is CASSLEVGPYYGYTF.

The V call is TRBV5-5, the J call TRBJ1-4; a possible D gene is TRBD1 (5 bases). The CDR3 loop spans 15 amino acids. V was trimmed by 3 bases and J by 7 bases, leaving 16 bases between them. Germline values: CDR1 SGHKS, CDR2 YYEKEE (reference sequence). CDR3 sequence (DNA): TGTGCCAGCAGCTCCAATACAGGAGGTGCTGAAAAACTGTTTTTT. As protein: CASSSNTGGAEKLFF.

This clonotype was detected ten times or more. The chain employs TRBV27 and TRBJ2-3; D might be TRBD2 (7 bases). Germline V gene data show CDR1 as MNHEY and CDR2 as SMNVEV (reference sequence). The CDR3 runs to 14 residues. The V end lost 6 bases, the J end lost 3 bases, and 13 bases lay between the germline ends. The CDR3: CASSQRGGTDTQYF. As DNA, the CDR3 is TGTGCCAGCAGCCAAAGGGGGGGGACAGATACGCAGTATTTT.

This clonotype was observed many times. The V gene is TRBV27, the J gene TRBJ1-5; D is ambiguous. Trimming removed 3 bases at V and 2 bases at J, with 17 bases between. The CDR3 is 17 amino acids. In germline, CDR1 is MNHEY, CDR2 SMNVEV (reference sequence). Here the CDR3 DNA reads TGTGCCAGCAGTTTCAGGCCCCATCAGGTGGGCAATCAGCCCCAGCATTTT. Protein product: CASSFRPHQVGNQPQHF.

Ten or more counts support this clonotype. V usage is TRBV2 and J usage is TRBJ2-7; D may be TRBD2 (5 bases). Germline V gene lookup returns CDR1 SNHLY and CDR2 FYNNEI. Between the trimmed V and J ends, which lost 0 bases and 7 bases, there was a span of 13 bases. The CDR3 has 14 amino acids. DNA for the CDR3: TGTGCCAGCAGTGAAGCTGAAGGAGGCGGGGAGCAGTACTTC. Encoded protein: CASSEAEGGGEQYF.

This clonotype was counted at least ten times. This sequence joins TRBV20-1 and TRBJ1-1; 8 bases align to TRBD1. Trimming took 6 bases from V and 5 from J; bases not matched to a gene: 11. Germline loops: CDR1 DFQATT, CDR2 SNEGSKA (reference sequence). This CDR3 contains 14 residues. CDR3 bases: TGCAGTGCACGGAGGGACAGGTGGGGAACTGAAGCTTTCTTT. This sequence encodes CSARRDRWGTEAFF.

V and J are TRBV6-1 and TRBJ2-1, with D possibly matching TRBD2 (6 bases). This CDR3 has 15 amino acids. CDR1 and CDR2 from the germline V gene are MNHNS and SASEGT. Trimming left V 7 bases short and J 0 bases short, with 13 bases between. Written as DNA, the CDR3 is TGTGCCAGCATGCACCGGGACTTCTCCTACAATGAGCAGTTCTTC. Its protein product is CASMHRDFSYNEQFF.